This TCR beta chain was recorded in a study of blood T cell repertoires in COVID-19. V was cut by 9 bases and J by 10 bases, with 16 bases left in between. CDR3 length: 13 residues. Germline values: CDR1 ENHRY, CDR2 SYGVKD. Methods used by the authors: Researchers report that nucleated cell counts were estimated from reference gene primer amplification. The method was immunoSEQ multiplex PCR; TCRdb's version includes in-frame clones alone and lacks a portion of them. For V, J and clone size, that table is used; D and trimming come from the DNA. The data hold about 90,000 clones, with 75% to 85% observed a single time. This clone was picked up one time.

This TCR came from a woman in her 70s with acute or convalescent COVID-19. This chain links TRBV10-3 with TRBJ1-6; TRBD1 might be the D (6 bases). Material for sequencing was peripheral blood. For the CDR3, the DNA is TGTGCCATAAAGCCAGGGGTTGGGTCACCCCTCCACTTT. Its protein is CAIKPGVGSPLHF.